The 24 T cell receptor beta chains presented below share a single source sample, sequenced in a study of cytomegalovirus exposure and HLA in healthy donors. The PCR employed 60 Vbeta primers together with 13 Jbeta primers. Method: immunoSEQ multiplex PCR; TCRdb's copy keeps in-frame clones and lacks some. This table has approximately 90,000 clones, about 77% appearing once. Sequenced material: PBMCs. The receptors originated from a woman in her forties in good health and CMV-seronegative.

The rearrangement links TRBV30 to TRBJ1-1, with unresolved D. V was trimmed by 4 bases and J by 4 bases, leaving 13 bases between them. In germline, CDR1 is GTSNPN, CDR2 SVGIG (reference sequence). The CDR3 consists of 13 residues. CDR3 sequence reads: CAWTPMGGTEAFF. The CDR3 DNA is TGTGCCTGGACCCCAATGGGAGGCACTGAAGCTTTCTTT.

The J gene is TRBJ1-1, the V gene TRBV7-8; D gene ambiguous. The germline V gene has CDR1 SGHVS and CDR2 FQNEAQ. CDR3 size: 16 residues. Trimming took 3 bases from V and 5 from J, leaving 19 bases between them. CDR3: CASSFARTGTETEAFF. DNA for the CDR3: TGTGCCAGCAGCTTTGCCCGGACGGGAACAGAGACTGAAGCTTTCTTT.

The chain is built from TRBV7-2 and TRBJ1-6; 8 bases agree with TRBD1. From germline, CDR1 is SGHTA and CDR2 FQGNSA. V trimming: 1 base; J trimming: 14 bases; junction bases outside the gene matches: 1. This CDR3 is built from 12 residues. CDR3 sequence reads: CASSLDRGTLHF. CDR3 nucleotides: TGTGCCAGCAGCTTAGACAGGGGGACCCTCCACTTT.

This CDR3 reads CASSQEQGRGYGYTF. DNA for the CDR3: TGCGCCAGCAGCCAAGAACAGGGGAGAGGGTATGGCTACACCTTC. The chain combines TRBV4-1 with TRBJ1-2; 7 bases align to TRBD1. V dropped 0 bases and J dropped 5; count of bases not matched to a gene: 6. The CDR3 totals 15 residues. Germline values: CDR1 MGHRA, CDR2 YSYEKL.

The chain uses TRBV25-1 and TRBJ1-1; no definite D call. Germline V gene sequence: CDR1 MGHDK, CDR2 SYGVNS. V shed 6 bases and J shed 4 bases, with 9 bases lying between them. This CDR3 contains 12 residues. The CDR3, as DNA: TGTGCCAGCAGACAGAGTGCCACTGAAGCTTTCTTT. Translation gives CASRQSATEAFF. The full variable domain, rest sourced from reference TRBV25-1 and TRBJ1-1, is EADIYQTPRYLVIGTGKKITLECSQTMGHDKMYWYQQDPGMELHLIHYSYGVNSTEKGDLSSESTVSRIRTEHFPLTLESARPSHTSQYLCASRQSATEAFFGQGTRLTVV.

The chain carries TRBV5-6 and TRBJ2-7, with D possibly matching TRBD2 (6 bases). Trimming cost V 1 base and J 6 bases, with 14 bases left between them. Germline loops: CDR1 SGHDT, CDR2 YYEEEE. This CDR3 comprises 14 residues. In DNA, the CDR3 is TGTGCCAGCAGCTTGCTCTCTAGCGCCGGCGAGCAGTACTTC. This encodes CASSLLSSAGEQYF.

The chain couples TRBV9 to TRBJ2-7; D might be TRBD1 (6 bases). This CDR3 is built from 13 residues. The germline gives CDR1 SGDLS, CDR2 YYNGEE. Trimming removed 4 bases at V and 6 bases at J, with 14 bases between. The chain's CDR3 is CASSTRQVSEQYF. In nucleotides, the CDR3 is TGTGCCAGCAGCACCAGACAGGTCTCCGAGCAGTACTTC. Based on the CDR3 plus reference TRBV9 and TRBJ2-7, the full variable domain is DSGVTQTPKHLITATGQRVTLRCSPRSGDLSVYWYQQSLDQGLQFLIQYYNGEERAKGNILERFSAQQFPDLHSELNLSSLELGDSALYFCASSTRQVSEQYFGPGTRLTVT.

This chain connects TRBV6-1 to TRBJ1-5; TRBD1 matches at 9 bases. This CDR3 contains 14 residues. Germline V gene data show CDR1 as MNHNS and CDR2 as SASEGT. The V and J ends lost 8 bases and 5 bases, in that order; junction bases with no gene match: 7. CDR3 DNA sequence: TGTGCCAGCGGGGGGGACAGGGAATATCAGCCCCAGCATTTT. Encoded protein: CASGGDREYQPQHF.

The CDR3 sequence: CASSELWSSGTQYF. In DNA, the CDR3 is TGTGCCAGCAGTGAGTTGTGGTCGTCCGGGACCCAGTACTTC. This chain connects TRBV2 to TRBJ2-5; D ambiguous. The CDR3 length is 14 residues. V gave up 3 bases and J gave up 7 bases, with 15 bases separating them. Germline values: CDR1 SNHLY, CDR2 FYNNEI.

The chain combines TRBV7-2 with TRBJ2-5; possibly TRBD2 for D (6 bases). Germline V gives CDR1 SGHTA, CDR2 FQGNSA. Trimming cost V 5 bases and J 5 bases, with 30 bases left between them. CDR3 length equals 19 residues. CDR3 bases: TGTGCCAGCAGCCAACCCTCCCCCGGGGCTAGCGTTTTGCGGGAGACCCAGTACTTC. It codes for CASSQPSPGASVLRETQYF.

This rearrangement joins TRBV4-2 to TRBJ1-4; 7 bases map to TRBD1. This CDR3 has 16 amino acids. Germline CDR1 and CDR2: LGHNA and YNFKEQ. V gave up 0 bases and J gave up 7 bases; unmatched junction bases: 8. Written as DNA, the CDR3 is TGTGCCAGCAGCCAAGAAGGGGACAGTGGGCGTGAAAAACTGTTTTTT. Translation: CASSQEGDSGREKLFF.

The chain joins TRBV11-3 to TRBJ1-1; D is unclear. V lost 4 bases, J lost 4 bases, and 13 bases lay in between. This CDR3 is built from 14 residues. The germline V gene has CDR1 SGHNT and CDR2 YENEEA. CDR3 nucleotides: TGTGCCAGCAGCTCGGCTCAAACGGGCACTGAAGCTTTCTTT. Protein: CASSSAQTGTEAFF.

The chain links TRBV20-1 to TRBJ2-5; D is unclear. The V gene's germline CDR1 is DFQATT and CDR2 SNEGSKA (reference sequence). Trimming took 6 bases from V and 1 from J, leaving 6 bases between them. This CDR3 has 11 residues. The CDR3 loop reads CSAFIQETQYF. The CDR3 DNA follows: TGCAGTGCGTTCATCCAAGAGACCCAGTACTTC.

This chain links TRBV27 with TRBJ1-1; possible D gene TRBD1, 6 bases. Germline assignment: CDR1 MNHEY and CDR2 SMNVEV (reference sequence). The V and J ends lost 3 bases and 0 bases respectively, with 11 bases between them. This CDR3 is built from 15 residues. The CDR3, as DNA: TGTGCCAGCAGTTTCAGACAGGTATTGAACACTGAAGCTTTCTTT. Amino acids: CASSFRQVLNTEAFF.

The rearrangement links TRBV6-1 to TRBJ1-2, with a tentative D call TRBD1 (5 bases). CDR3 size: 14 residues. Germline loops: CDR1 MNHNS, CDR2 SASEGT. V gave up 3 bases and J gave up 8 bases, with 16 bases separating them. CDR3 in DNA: TGTGCCAGCAGTGAGGGGGTGTGGGGAGGCGGCTACACCTTC. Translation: CASSEGVWGGGYTF.

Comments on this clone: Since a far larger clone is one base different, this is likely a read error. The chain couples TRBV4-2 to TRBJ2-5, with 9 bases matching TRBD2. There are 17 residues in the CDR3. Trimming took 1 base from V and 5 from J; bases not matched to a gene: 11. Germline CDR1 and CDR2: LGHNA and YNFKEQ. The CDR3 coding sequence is TGTGCCAGCAGCCAAGGGGGGACTCGCGGGGGGGCGGAGACCCAGTACTTC. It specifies CASSQGGTRGGAETQYF.

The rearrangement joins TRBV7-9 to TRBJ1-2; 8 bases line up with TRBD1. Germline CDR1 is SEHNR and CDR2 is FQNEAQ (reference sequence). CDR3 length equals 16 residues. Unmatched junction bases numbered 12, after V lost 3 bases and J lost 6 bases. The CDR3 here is CASSLDQGAGGNGYTF. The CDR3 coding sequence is TGTGCCAGCAGCTTGGATCAAGGCGCAGGGGGCAATGGCTACACCTTC.

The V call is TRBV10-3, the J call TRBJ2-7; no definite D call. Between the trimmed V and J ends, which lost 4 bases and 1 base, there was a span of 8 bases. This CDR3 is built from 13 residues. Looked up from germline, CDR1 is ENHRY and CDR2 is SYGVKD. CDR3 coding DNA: TGTGCCATCAGTGTTCCGTTATCCTACGAGCAGTACTTC. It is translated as CAISVPLSYEQYF.

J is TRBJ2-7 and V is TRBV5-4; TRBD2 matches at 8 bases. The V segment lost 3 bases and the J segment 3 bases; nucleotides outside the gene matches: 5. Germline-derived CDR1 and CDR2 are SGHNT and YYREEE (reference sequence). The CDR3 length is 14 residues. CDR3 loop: CASSSAGTSYEQYF. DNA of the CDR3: TGTGCCAGCAGCTCGGCCGGGACTAGCTACGAGCAGTACTTC.

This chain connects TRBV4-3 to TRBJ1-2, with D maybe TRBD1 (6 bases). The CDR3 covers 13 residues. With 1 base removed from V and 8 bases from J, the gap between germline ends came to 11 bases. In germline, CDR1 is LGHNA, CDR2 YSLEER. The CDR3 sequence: CASSQVGAGGYTF. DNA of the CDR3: TGCGCCAGCAGCCAAGTGGGGGCTGGGGGCTACACCTTC.

The CDR3 loop reads CASSPDGRNTEAFF. Here the CDR3 DNA reads TGTGCCAGCAGCCCGGACGGGAGGAACACTGAAGCTTTCTTT. The rearrangement joins TRBV6-5 to TRBJ1-1, with D unresolved. The germline V gene encodes CDR1 MNHEY and CDR2 SVGAGI. V lost 6 bases, J lost 1 base, and 12 bases lay in between. The CDR3 consists of 14 residues.

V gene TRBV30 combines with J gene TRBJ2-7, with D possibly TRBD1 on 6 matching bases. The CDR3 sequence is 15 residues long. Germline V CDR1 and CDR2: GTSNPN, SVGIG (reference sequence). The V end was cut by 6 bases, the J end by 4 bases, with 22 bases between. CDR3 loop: CACGTTTGFSYEQYF. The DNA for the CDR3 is TGTGCCTGCGGGACCACCACAGGGTTTTCTTACGAGCAGTACTTC.

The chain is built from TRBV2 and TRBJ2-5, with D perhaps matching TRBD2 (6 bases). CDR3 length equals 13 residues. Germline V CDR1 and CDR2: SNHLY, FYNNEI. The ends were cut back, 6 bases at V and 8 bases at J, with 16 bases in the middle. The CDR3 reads CASSSLARITQYF. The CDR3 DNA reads TGTGCCAGCAGCAGCCTAGCGAGAATTACCCAGTACTTC. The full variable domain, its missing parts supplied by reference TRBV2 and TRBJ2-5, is EPEVTQTPSHQVTQMGQEVILRCVPISNHLYFYWYRQILGQKVEFLVSFYNNEISEKSEIFDDQFSVERPDGSNFTLKIRSTKLEDSAMYFCASSSLARITQYFGPGTRLLVL.

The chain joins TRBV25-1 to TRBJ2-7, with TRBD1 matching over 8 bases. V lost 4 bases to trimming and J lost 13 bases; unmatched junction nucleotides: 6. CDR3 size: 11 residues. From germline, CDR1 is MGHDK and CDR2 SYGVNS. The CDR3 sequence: CASSVGQGRYF. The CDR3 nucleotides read TGTGCCAGCAGTGTTGGACAGGGCCGCTACTTC.